These 14 T cell receptor beta chains were all obtained from the same sample, sequenced in a study of vaccination effects on CD4 cells after COVID-19. Repertoires were generated with immunoSEQ multiplex PCR, while TCRdb's copy carries only in-frame clones and drops some. The table records more than 60,000 clones, around 69% of them present only once. With around ten days of culture completed, CD4+ T cells were isolated. Subjects were given two BNT162b2 or mRNA-1273 vaccine doses. These receptors' antigens are unknown. The starting material was CD4+ T cells from PBMCs cultured without peptide, obtained after COVID-19 vaccination. The receptor source for this set is a human donor who received a COVID-19 vaccine.

This chain joins TRBV4-1 and TRBJ1-6; D is possibly TRBD1 (5 bases). The CDR3 sequence is 16 residues long. Germline CDR1 and CDR2: MGHRA and YSYEKL. V was cut by 1 base and J by 4 bases, with 11 bases left in between. In DNA, the CDR3 is TGCGCCAGCAGCCAAGCGGGGACGGCTTATAATTCACCCCTCCACTTT. Translation gives CASSQAGTAYNSPLHF.

This clone showed up just a few times. This chain joins TRBV29-1 and TRBJ1-5; D ambiguous. The CDR3 length is 14 residues. The germline V gene has CDR1 SQVTM and CDR2 ANQGSEA. Trimming cost V 6 bases and J 0 bases, with 12 bases left between them. The CDR3 sequence is CSVTSGYSNQPQHF. The CDR3 bases are TGCAGCGTGACCTCGGGGTATAGCAATCAGCCCCAGCATTTT.

V is TRBV4-1 and J is TRBJ1-3; D not resolved. The germline V gene encodes CDR1 MGHRA and CDR2 YSYEKL. The ends were cut back, 0 bases at V and 4 bases at J, with 13 bases in the middle. CDR3 length: 16 residues. The chain's CDR3 is CASSQDYGRPGNTIYF. DNA for the CDR3: TGCGCCAGCAGCCAAGACTATGGACGGCCGGGAAACACCATATATTTT.

The chain is built from TRBV2 and TRBJ1-2; D is uncertain. Between the trimmed V and J ends, which lost 3 bases and 4 bases, there was a span of 6 bases. The CDR3 length is 12 residues. The V gene's germline CDR1 is SNHLY and CDR2 FYNNEI. CDR3 coding DNA: TGTGCCAGCAGTGAGGCGGGCTATGGCTACACCTTC. This gives the protein CASSEAGYGYTF.

The chain recombines TRBV3-1 (or the pseudogene TRBV3-2) with TRBJ1-3; the D gene is possibly TRBD1 (5 bases). The V gene's germline CDR1 is LGHDT and CDR2 YNNKEL (reference sequence). V dropped 4 bases and J dropped 0 bases, with 13 bases sitting between them. The CDR3 has 16 residues. In DNA form, the CDR3 reads TGTGCCAGCAGCCGAATATCGGGGGGCTCTGGAAACACCATATATTTT. It encodes CASSRISGGSGNTIYF.

This clone turned up a few times. V is TRBV2 and J is TRBJ1-1, with D possibly TRBD1 on 5 matching bases. The CDR3 spans 13 residues. Germline CDR1 is SNHLY and CDR2 is FYNNEI. V was shortened by 8 bases and J by 3 bases, with 13 bases between the two germline ends. CDR3 protein: CASGSQGDTEAFF. The CDR3 nucleotides are TGTGCCAGCGGTAGTCAGGGTGACACTGAAGCTTTCTTT. The variable domain in full, completed from reference TRBV2 and TRBJ1-1, reads EPEVTQTPSHQVTQMGQEVILRCVPISNHLYFYWYRQILGQKVEFLVSFYNNEISEKSEIFDDQFSVERPDGSNFTLKIRSTKLEDSAMYFCASGSQGDTEAFFGQGTRLTVV.

A few counts support this clone. This rearrangement joins TRBV6-2 or TRBV6-3 to TRBJ2-1, with D possibly TRBD1 on 7 matching bases. CDR3 length equals 15 residues. Germline V CDR1 and CDR2: MNHEY, SVGEGT. V lost 5 bases, J lost 8 bases, and 19 bases lay in between. CDR3 bases: TGTGCCAGCAGTAACGAACAGGGGTGGGAGGATGAGCAGTTCTTC. Encoded protein: CASSNEQGWEDEQFF.

CDR3 DNA: TGCGCCAGCAGCTTGGAGCGTATGAACACTGAAGCTTTCTTT. Translated: CASSLERMNTEAFF. The V and J genes are TRBV5-1 and TRBJ1-1; D gene ambiguous. The CDR3 covers 14 residues. V lost 0 bases and J 0 bases, leaving 6 bases between the germline ends. CDR1 and CDR2 (germline): SGHRS, YFSETQ.

V usage is TRBV24-1 and J usage is TRBJ1-5, with TRBD1 matching over 11 bases. Germline lookup yields CDR1 KGHDR and CDR2 SFDVKD. V lost 9 bases to trimming and J lost 0 bases; unmatched junction nucleotides: 0. The CDR3 has 14 amino acids. The CDR3 region has the DNA TGTGCCACCGGACAGGGGGCTAGCAATCAGCCCCAGCATTTT. Translation gives CATGQGASNQPQHF.

This clone was detected once. This sequence joins TRBV15 and TRBJ2-5; 8 bases map to TRBD2. Trimming took 1 base from V and 2 from J; bases not matched to a gene: 6. Germline CDR1 is LNHNV and CDR2 is YYDKDF (reference sequence). The CDR3 is 16 residues long. CDR3 amino acids: CATSRGSLADQETQYF. CDR3 in DNA: TGTGCCACCAGCAGAGGGTCACTAGCGGATCAAGAGACCCAGTACTTC.

The V and J genes are TRBV5-1 and TRBJ2-5; D is perhaps TRBD1 (6 bases). The V end was cut by 0 bases, the J end by 0 bases, with 9 bases between. The germline V gene has CDR1 SGHRS and CDR2 YFSETQ. The CDR3 is 15 residues long. The CDR3 is CASSLVTGNQETQYF. The DNA of the CDR3 is TGCGCCAGCAGCTTGGTTACAGGGAACCAAGAGACCCAGTACTTC.

This clone was counted once. The chain joins TRBV5-1 to TRBJ1-1; 10 bases map to TRBD1. The CDR3 spans 13 residues. V was clipped by 7 bases and J by 1 base; unmatched bases: 1. Germline V gene data show CDR1 as SGHRS and CDR2 as YFSETQ. The CDR3 sequence: CASGDRGNTEAFF. DNA of the CDR3: TGCGCCAGCGGGGACAGGGGGAACACTGAAGCTTTCTTT.

J is TRBJ1-4 and V is TRBV6-1, with 10 bases that match TRBD1. Unmatched junction bases numbered 5, after V lost 2 bases and J lost 2 bases. In germline, CDR1 is MNHNS, CDR2 SASEGT. The CDR3 is 17 residues long. CDR3 sequence: CASSERGQGITNEKLFF. The CDR3 region has the DNA TGTGCCAGCAGTGAACGGGGACAGGGGATCACTAATGAAAAACTGTTTTTT.

This chain uses TRBV10-3 with TRBJ2-1; a possible D gene is TRBD1 (6 bases). V was clipped by 10 bases and J by 3 bases, with 16 bases between them. This CDR3 comprises 14 residues. From germline, CDR1 is ENHRY and CDR2 SYGVKD. This CDR3 reads CATEDSVLYNEQFF. DNA for the CDR3: TGTGCCACCGAGGACAGCGTCCTCTACAATGAGCAGTTCTTC.